This T cell receptor beta chain appears in the sequencing data of a study of T cell repertoires in cytomegalovirus infection (dated by TCRdb to about 2019). A note on the overall study: The peptide stimulations were aimed at well-studied HLA-B-restricted epitopes as well as recently identified HLA-C-restricted CMV epitopes, whose presentation resists viral immunomodulation. Donor HLA type was relevant to the analysis, as public TCR beta signatures indicated carriage of CMV infection together with the matching HLA type. Broader findings and caveats from the paper: The ex vivo response was dominated by HLA-C-restricted CMV-specific TCR beta clonotypes, which also provided the single most frequent clonotype in two of eight donors. In both this cohort and an independent approximately 400-donor cohort, the cumulative frequency of public TCR beta family members distinguished carriers of CMV infection plus the relevant HLA type.

For this chain, trimming is 4 bases at the V end and 3 bases at the J end, and the number of junction bases without a gene match is 6. The CDR3 has 15 amino acids, counting the end cysteine and phenylalanine. The sequence is cut down to CDR3 DNA, 45 bases in frame from base 1. CDR1 and CDR2, looked up from the germline V gene (reference sequence), are SEHNR and FQNEAQ. Instrument used: Illumina HiSeq 1500. TCRdb reworked the public reads: Q25 trimming with fastp, MiXCR clone assembly, productive beta chains retained. CDR3 protein sequences are deduplicated, and each keeps its most common genes and DNA. For this sample the table gives roughly 200,000 distinct CDR3 sequences, of which around 40% were detected only once. 55% to 60% of the sample is taken by the ten largest. The treatment or condition label of this sample denotes: in vitro stimulation with specific CMV peptide epitopes to enrich CMV-specific T cells.

Only a few counts were recorded for this clonotype. Its cognate antigen has yet to be identified. No base quality values were provided; no much bigger clone lies one nucleotide off. The material sequenced was CD8+ T cells from cultured PBMCs, taken from culture after CMV antigen stimulation. Recombination linked TRBV7-9 to TRBJ1-1, with 9 bases aligning to TRBD1. This sequence was found in a human donor in good health (CMV status not recorded). Some clones in this sample may be carry-over from other donors' samples. The CDR3 sequence is CASSCTDRGDTEAFF. The DNA sequence reads TGTGCCAGCAGCTGTACGGACAGGGGAGACACTGAAGCTTTCTTT.